This T cell receptor beta chain derives from a study of T cells expressing NK-cell markers (dated by TCRdb to the early 2020s). Context from the whole study: Three sorted T-cell subsets (CD3+CD56+NKG2C+, CD3+CD56+NKG2C- and CD3+CD56-NKG2C+) from 7 to 9 donors had their TCR beta-chain repertoires profiled. Illumina HiSeq 2000/2500, MiSeq or NextSeq was used to sequence libraries as 2 x 150 bp reads. Among the eight sequenced donors, seven were HCMV-seropositive and one was HCMV-seronegative. The study sequenced eight donors, all healthy volunteers chosen at random: three men and five women.

The sequencer was an Illumina HiSeq 2000. TCR beta cDNA libraries were made by 5'RACE template switching that added a universal primer site and unique molecular identifiers. cDNA synthesis was primed from the TCR beta constant segment and was followed by two successive PCR amplification steps. The published analysis was carried out like this. Reads were demultiplexed and grouped by UMI with MIGEC, and clonotypes were assembled and quantified with MiTCR. To exclude erroneous sequences, any TCR cDNA sequence not supported by at least two reads was discarded. The tcR package was used for downstream repertoire analysis, with clonotypes matched between fractions based on CDR3 nucleotide sequence plus V segment. Antigen specificity was annotated against VDJdb with VDJmatch, allowing one amino acid substitution in CDR3. TCRdb reprocessed the reads and lists each CDR3 protein sequence as a single entry, with no DNA. TCRdb's processing, not the study's, gives the V and J calls here. This sample's table carries 450,000 to 600,000 distinct CDR3 sequences. The ten top clones hold approximately 3.6% of the sample.

Study-level results and caveats: In roughly six donors, the dominant CD3+CD56+NKG2C+ clonotypes ranked among the top 10 CD8+ clonotypes, making up roughly 1.0-7.0% of CD8+ T cells. Whether the expanded NKG2C-expressing T cell clones were specific for HCMV antigens was left unclear. Those dominant clonotypes were again the most abundant among CD3+CD56-NKG2C+ cells in several donors, at roughly 25-65%.

HCMV serostatus was determined by detecting HCMV-specific IgG in serum with a commercial ELISA kit. Peripheral blood mononuclear cells were isolated from blood by Ficoll density gradient centrifugation. The cysteine opens and the phenylalanine closes a CDR3 of 16 amino acids. A DNA sequence was not provided. As to this clonotype: The antigen this receptor binds is unknown.

The source is a young man in good health. Donor details come from another sample of the same person, matched by shared clones. The sample consisted of blood T cells: a sorted CD56 or NKG2C T cell subset, CD4+ or CD8+ T cells, or bulk PBMC T cells (not recorded which). Recombination linked TRBV12-3 or TRBV12-4 to TRBJ1-2. The CDR3 sequence is CASSSWNGLSNYGYTF.